This T cell receptor beta chain was sequenced during a study of blood T cell repertoires in COVID-19. The V gene's germline CDR1 is MNHNY and CDR2 SVGAGI (reference sequence). The CDR3 consists of 12 residues. The germline V and J ends were trimmed by 5 bases and 2 bases, with 4 bases remaining between them. Generated by immunoSEQ multiplex PCR, the TCRdb table keeps only in-frame clones and is missing some. The sample yields about 36,000 clones, about 81% seen once. The V and J genes are TRBV6-6 and TRBJ1-5, with D unclear. The sequencing input was peripheral blood. The origin of this receptor is a human donor in a cohort sampled during active or convalescent COVID-19. The donor label of this sample is uncertain. The CDR3, as DNA: TGTGCCAGCAGTACGGGCAATCAGCCCCAGCATTTT. Protein: CASSTGNQPQHF.